This passage covers 3 T cell receptor beta chains from one sample sequenced in a study of shared clonotypes between healthy human individuals. TCRdb's copy holds only in-frame clones and misses some; the assay was immunoSEQ multiplex PCR. Among more than 1,200,000 clones listed, around 98.5% were seen once. The sample was naive CD4+ T cells sorted from blood. The subset was: CD45RA+ positively selected. These receptors were taken from a man aged 25-40 years in good health.

The chain combines TRBV6-1 with TRBJ2-5; D not resolved. Trimming took 4 bases from V and 5 from J, leaving 11 bases between them. Germline CDR1 is MNHNS and CDR2 is SASEGT. This CDR3 region has 13 residues. CDR3 coding DNA: TGTGCCAGCAGTGGAATGTTCGGGGAGACCCAGTACTTC. It specifies CASSGMFGETQYF.

The chain joins TRBV19 to TRBJ1-5; possible D gene TRBD1, 6 bases. Trimming cost V 8 bases and J 3 bases, with 17 bases left between them. Looked up from germline, CDR1 is LNHDA and CDR2 is SQIVND (reference sequence). This CDR3 is 15 amino acids long. The DNA for the CDR3 is TGTGCCAGTTCAATGACGGGGGGCTTCAATCAGCCCCAGCATTTT. Amino acids: CASSMTGGFNQPQHF.

The chain recombines TRBV27 with TRBJ2-7; the D gene could be TRBD1 or TRBD2 (5 bases each). V lost 3 bases to trimming and J lost 2 bases, with 11 bases between them. Germline V gene lookup returns CDR1 MNHEY and CDR2 SMNVEV (reference sequence). The CDR3 extends over 14 amino acids. CDR3 in DNA: TGTGCCAGCAGTTTTTCCAAGGGACCCTACGAGCAGTACTTC. Translation gives CASSFSKGPYEQYF.